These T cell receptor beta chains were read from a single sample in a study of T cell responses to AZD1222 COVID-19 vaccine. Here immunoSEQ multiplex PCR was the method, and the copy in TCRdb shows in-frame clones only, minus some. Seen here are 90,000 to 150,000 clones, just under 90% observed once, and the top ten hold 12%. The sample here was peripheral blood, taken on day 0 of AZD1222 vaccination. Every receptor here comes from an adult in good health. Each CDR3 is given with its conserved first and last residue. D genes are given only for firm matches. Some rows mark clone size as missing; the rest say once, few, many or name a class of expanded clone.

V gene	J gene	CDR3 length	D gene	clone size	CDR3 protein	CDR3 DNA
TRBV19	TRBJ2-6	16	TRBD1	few	CASIGQGGFGANVLTF	TGTGCCAGTATTGGACAGGGGGGTTTTGGGGCCAACGTCCTGACTTTC
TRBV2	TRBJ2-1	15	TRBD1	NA	CASRGQLRNYNEQFF	TGTGCCAGCAGGGGACAGTTGAGAAATTACAATGAGCAGTTCTTC
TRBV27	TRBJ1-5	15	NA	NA	CASSLLLDSNQPQHF	TGTGCCAGCAGTTTATTGTTGGACAGCAATCAGCCCCAGCATTTT
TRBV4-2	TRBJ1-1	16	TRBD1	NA	CASSPDRTGMNTEAFF	TGTGCCAGCAGCCCCGACCGGACAGGTATGAACACTGAAGCTTTCTTT
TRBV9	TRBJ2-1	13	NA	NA	CASSEQGSNEQFF	TGTGCCAGCAGCGAACAGGGATCAAATGAGCAGTTCTTC
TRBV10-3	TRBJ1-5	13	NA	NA	CAISESSLEPQHF	TGTGCCATCAGTGAGTCAAGTTTGGAGCCCCAGCATTTT
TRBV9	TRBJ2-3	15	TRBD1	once	CASSRRQGDTDTQYF	TGTGCCAGCAGCAGACGACAGGGGGACACAGATACGCAGTATTTT
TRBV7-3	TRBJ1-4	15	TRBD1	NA	CASSSLDRVEEKLFF	TGTGCCAGCAGCTCACTCGACAGGGTAGAGGAAAAACTGTTTTTT
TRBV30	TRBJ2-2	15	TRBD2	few	CARKVGLASTGELFF	TGTGCCCGTAAAGTTGGACTAGCGAGCACCGGGGAGCTGTTTTTT
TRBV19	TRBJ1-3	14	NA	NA	CASSRCAAGNTIYF	TGTGCCAGTAGTAGGTGCGCTGCCGGAAACACCATATATTTT
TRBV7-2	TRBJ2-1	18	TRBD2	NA	CASSFRLLAGVGNNEQFF	TGTGCCAGCAGCTTTAGACTACTAGCGGGAGTAGGAAACAATGAGCAGTTCTTC
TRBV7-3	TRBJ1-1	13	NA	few	CASSIREDTEAFF	TGTGCCAGCAGCATCAGGGAGGACACTGAAGCTTTCTTT
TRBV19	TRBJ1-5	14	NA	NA	CATHRGYSNQPQHF	TGTGCCACCCATCGGGGTTATAGCAATCAGCCCCAGCATTTT
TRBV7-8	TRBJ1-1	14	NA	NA	CASSLAGRNTEAFF	TGTGCCAGCAGCCTTGCGGGACGGAACACTGAAGCTTTCTTT
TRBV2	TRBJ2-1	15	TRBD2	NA	CASSERLAGVSEQFF	TGTGCCAGCAGTGAAAGACTAGCGGGAGTAAGTGAGCAGTTCTTC
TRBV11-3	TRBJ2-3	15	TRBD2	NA	CASSVTGGFTDTQYF	TGTGCCAGCAGCGTGACGGGAGGGTTCACAGATACGCAGTATTTT
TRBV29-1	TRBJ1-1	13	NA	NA	CSVENYKNTEAFF	TGCAGCGTCGAGAACTACAAGAACACTGAAGCTTTCTTT
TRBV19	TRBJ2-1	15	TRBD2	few	CASSMWGGPYNEQFF	TGTGCCAGTAGTATGTGGGGAGGGCCCTACAATGAGCAGTTCTTC
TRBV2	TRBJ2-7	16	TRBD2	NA	CASSEEFAGVLSEQYF	TGTGCCAGCAGTGAAGAGTTTGCGGGGGTCCTCTCAGAGCAGTACTTC
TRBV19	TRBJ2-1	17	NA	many	CASKPAQGLNSYNEQFF	TGTGCCAGTAAACCCGCCCAAGGCTTAAACTCCTACAATGAGCAGTTCTTC
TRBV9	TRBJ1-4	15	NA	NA	CASSGVSATNEKLFF	TGTGCCAGCAGCGGCGTAAGTGCAACTAATGAAAAACTGTTTTTT
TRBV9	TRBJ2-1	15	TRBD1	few	CASSGQGGPNNEQFF	TGTGCCAGCAGCGGACAGGGGGGACCGAACAATGAGCAGTTCTTC
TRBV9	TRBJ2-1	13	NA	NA	CASSSSGVVEQFF	TGTGCCAGCAGCTCTTCAGGGGTGGTTGAGCAGTTCTTC
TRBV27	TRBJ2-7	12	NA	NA	CASSLWIVEQYF	TGTGCCAGCAGTTTATGGATCGTCGAGCAGTACTTC
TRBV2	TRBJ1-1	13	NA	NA	CASGRDRVEVAFF	TGTGCCAGCGGCAGAGATCGCGTTGAGGTAGCTTTCTTT
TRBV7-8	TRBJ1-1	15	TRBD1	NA	CASSQVQGGNTEAFF	TGTGCCAGCAGCCAAGTCCAGGGGGGGAACACTGAAGCTTTCTTT
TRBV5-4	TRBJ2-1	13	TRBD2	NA	CASSRRGTSGQFF	TGTGCCAGCAGCCGGAGAGGGACTAGCGGGCAGTTCTTC
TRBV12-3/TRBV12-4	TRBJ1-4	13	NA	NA	CASSLQGFLRLFF	TGTGCCAGCAGTTTGCAGGGTTTCTTAAGACTGTTTTTT
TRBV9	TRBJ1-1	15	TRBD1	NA	CASSVGTGVATEAFF	TGTGCCAGCAGCGTCGGGACAGGGGTTGCCACTGAAGCTTTCTTT
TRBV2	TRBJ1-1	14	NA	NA	CASKNGPIGTEAFF	TGTGCCAGCAAGAACGGCCCTATCGGCACTGAAGCTTTCTTT
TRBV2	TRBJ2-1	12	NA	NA	CASSVIRNEQFF	TGTGCCAGCAGTGTCATCCGTAATGAGCAGTTCTTC
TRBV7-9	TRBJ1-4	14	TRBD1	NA	CASSRRQGDEKLFF	TGTGCCAGCAGCCGAAGACAGGGAGATGAAAAACTGTTTTTT
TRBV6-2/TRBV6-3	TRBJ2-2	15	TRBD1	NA	CASSYGQGGTGELFF	TGTGCCAGCAGCTATGGACAGGGTGGTACCGGGGAGCTGTTTTTT
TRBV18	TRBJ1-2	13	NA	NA	CASSTDVSYGYTF	TGTGCCAGCTCAACGGACGTAAGCTATGGCTACACCTTC
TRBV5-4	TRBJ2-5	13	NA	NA	CASSFAPQETQYF	TGTGCCAGCAGCTTCGCCCCCCAAGAGACCCAGTACTTC
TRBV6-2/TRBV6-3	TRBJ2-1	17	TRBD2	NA	CASSLTSGGSSYNEQFF	TGTGCCAGCAGTCTAACTAGCGGAGGGAGCTCCTACAATGAGCAGTTCTTC
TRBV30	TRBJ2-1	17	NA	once	CAWSGSRTPSSYNEQFF	TGTGCCTGGAGTGGATCCCGGACGCCGAGCTCCTACAATGAGCAGTTCTTC
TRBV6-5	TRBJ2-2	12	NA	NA	CASPMASGELFF	TGTGCCAGTCCTATGGCATCCGGGGAGCTGTTTTTT
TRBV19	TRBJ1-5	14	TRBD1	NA	CASIQGGLNQPQHF	TGTGCCAGTATCCAGGGGGGTCTCAATCAGCCCCAGCATTTT
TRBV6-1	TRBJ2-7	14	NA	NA	CASSESGQVYEQYF	TGTGCCAGCAGTGAATCTGGCCAGGTCTACGAGCAGTACTTC
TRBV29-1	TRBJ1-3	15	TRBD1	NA	CSVEGTGGYGNTIYF	TGCAGCGTTGAAGGGACAGGGGGGTATGGAAACACCATATATTTT